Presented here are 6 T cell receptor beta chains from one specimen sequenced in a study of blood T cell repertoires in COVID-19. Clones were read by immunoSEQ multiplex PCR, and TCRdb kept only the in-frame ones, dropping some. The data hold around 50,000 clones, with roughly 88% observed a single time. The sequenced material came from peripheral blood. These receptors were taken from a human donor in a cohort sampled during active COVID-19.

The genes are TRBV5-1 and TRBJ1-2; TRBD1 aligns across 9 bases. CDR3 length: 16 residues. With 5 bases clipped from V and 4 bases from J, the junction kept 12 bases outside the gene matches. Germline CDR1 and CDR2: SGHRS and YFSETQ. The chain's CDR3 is CASRDAGTGTSYGYTF. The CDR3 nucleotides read TGCGCCAGCAGAGACGCCGGGACAGGGACTTCCTATGGCTACACCTTC.

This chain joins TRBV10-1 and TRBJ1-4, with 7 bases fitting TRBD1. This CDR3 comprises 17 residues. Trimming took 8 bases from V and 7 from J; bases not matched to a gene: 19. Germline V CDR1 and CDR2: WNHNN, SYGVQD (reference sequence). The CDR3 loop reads CASGTRDRVERIEKLFF. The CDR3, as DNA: TGCGCCAGCGGAACCCGAGACAGGGTTGAAAGGATTGAAAAACTGTTTTTT.

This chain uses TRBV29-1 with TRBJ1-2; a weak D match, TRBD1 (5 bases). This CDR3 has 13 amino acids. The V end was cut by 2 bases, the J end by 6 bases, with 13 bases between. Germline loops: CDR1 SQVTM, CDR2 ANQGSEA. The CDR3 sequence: CSVEIPPGNGYTF. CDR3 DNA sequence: TGCAGCGTTGAAATCCCTCCAGGGAATGGCTACACCTTC.

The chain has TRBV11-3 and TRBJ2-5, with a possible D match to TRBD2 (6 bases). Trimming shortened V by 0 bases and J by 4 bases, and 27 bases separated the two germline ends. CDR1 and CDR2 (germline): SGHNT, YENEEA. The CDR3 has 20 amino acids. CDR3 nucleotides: TGTGCCAGCAGCTTAGATTCCCCATTCATTAGGAGGGACGAGGGAGAGACCCAGTACTTC. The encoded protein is CASSLDSPFIRRDEGETQYF. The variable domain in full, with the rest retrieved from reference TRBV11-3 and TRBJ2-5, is EAGVVQSPRYKIIEKKQPVAFWCNPISGHNTLYWYLQNLGQGPELLIRYENEEAVDDSQLPKDRFSAERLKGVDSTLKIQPAELGDSAVYLCASSLDSPFIRRDEGETQYFGPGTRLLVL.

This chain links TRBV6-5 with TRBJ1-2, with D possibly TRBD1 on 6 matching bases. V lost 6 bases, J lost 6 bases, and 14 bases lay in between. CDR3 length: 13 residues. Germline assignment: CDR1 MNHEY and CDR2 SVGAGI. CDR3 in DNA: TGTGCCAGCAGAAGCGGGGGGGCGCATGGCTACACCTTC. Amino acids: CASRSGGAHGYTF.

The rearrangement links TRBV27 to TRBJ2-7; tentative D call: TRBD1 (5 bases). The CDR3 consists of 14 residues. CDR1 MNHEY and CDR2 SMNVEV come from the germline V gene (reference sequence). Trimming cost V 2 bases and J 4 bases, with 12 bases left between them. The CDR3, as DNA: TGTGCCAGCAGTTTAGTGGGGCTTAAGTACGAGCAGTACTTC. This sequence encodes CASSLVGLKYEQYF.